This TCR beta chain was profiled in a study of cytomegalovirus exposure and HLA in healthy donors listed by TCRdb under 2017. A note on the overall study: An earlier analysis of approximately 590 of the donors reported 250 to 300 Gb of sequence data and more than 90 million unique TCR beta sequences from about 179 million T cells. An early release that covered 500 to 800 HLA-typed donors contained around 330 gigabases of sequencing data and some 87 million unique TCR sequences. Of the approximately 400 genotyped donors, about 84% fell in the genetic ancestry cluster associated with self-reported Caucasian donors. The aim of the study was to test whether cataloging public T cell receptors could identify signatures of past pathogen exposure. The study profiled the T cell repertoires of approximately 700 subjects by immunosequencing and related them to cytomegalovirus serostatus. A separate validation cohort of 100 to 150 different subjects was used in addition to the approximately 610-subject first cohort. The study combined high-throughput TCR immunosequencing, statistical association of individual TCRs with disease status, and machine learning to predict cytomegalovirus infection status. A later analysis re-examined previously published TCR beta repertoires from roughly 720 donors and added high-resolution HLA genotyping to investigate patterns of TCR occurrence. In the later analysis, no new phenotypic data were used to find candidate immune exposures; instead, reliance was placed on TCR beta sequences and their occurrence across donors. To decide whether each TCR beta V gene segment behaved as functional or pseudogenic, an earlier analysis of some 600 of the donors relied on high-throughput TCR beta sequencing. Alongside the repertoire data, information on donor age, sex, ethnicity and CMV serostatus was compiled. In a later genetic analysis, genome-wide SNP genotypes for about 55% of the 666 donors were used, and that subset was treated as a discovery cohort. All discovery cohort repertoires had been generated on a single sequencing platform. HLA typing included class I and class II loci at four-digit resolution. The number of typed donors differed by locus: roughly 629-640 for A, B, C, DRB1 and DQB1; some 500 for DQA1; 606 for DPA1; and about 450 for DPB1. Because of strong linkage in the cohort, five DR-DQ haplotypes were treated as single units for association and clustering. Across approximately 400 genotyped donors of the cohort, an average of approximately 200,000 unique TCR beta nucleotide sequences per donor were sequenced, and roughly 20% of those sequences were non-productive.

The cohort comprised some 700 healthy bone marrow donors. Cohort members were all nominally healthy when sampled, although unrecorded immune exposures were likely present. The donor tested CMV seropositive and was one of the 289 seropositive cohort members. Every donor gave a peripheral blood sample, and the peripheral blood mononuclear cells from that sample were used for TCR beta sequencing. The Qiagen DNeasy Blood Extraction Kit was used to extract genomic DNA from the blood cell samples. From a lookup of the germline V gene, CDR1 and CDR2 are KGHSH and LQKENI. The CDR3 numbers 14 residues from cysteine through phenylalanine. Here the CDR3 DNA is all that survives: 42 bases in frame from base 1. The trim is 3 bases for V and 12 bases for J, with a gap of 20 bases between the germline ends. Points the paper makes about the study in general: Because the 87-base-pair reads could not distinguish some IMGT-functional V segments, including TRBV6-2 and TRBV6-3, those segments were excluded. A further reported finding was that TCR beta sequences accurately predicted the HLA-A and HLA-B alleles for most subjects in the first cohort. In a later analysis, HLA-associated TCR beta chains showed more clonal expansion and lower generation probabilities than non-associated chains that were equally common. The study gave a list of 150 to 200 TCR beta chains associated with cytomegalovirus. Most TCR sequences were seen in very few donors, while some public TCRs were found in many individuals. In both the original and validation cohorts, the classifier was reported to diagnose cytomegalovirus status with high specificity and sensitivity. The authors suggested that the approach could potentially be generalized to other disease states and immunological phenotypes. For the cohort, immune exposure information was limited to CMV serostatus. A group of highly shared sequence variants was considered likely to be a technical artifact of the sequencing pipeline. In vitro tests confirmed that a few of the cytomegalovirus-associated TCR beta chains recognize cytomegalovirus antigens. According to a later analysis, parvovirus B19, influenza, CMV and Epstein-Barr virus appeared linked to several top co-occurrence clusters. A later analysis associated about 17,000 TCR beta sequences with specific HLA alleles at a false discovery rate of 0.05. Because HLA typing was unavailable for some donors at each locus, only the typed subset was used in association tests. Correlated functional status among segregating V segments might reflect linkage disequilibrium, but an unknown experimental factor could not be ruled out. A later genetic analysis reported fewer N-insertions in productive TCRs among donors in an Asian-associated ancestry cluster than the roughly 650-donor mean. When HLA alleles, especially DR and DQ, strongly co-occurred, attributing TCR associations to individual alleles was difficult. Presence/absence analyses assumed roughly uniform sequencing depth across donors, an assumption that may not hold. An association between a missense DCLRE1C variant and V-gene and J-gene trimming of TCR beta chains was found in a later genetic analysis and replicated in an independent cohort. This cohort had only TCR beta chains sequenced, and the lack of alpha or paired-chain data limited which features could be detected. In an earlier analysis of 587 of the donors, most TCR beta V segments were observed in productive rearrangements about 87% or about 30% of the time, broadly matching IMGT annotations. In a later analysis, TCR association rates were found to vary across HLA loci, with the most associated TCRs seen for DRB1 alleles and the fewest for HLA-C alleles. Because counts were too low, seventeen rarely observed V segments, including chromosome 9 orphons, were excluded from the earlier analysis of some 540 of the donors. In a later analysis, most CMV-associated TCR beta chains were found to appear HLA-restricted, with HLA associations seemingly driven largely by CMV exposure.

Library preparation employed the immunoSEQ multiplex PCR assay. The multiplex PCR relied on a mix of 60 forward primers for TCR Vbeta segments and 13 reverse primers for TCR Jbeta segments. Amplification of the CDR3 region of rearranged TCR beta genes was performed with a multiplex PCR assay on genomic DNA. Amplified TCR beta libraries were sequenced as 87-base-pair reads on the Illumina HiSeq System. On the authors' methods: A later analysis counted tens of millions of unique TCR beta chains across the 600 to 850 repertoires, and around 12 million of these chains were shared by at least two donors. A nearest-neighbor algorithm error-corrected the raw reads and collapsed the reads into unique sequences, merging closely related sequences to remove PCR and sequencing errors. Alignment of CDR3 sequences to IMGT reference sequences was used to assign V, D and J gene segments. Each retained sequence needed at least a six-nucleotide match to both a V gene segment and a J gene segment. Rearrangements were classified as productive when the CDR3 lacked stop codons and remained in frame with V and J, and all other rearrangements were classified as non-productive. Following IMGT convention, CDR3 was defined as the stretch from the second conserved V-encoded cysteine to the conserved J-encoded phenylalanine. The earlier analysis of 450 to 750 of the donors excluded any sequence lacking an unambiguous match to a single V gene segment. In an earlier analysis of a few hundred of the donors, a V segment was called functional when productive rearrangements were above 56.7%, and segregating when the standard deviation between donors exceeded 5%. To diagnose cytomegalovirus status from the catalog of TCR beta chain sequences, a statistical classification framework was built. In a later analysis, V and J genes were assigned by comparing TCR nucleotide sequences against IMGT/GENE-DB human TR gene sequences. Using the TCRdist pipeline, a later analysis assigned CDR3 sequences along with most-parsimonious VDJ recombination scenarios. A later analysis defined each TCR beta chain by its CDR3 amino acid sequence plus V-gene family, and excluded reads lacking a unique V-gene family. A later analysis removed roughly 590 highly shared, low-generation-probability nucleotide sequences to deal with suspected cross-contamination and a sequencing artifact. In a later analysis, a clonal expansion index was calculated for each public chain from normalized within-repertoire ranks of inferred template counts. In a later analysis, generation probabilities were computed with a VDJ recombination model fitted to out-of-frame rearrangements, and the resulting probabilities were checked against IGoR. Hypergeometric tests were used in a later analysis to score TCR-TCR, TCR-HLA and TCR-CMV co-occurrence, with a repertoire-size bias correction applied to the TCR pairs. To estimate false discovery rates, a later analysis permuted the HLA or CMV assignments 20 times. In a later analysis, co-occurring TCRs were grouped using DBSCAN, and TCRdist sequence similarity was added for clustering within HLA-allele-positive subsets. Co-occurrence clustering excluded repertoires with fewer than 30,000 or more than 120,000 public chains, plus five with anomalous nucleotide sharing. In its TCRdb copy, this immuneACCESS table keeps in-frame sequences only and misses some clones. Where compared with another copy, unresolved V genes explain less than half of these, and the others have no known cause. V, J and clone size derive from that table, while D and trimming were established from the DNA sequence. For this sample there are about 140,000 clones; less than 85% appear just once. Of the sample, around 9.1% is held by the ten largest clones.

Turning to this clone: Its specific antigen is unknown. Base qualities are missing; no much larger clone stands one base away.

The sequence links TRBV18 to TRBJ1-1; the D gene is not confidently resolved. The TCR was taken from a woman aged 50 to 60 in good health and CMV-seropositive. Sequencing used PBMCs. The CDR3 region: CASSPPAEVEGTFF. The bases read TGTGCCAGCTCACCCCCCGCGGAGGTGGAAGGTACTTTCTTT.